This entry describes one T cell receptor (beta chain). This specimen comes from a study of blood T cell repertoires in COVID-19. Across the study: Acute and convalescent COVID-19 specimens originated in the United States, Italy and Spain.

Seattle patient enrollment occurred during active infection, with longitudinal follow-up thereafter. V was pared by 5 bases and J by 4 bases, with 4 bases of the junction left unmatched. Germline-derived CDR1 and CDR2 are MNHEY and SMNVEV (reference sequence). The CDR3 contains 13 residues. Generated by immunoSEQ multiplex PCR, the TCRdb table keeps only in-frame clones and is missing some. The data hold about 160,000 clones, with more than 85% observed a single time. V gene TRBV27 combines with J gene TRBJ2-7; 8 bases agree with TRBD1. The origin of this receptor is a woman aged 60-75 years with COVID-19, enrolled during active disease. The sequenced sample consisted of peripheral blood. This CDR3 reads CASSPRTGYEQYF. Here the CDR3 DNA reads TGTGCCAGCAGTCCACGGACAGGGTACGAGCAGTACTTC.